This T cell receptor beta chain was captured by sequencing in a study of OX40 agonist ivuxolimab in advanced cancers. Looking at the study overall: Patients were 65% to 85% male with ages about 20 to 79, mean approximately 62. Having had anti-PD-1, anti-PD-L1 or anti-CTLA-4 therapy before was allowed, and more than 35% had some. Study-level results: Clonal expansion from baseline to week 6 occurred in both CD4+ and CD8+ T cells. Expanded clones tended on average to be more numerous among CD8+ T cells than CD4+.

Germline V gene lookup returns CDR1 MNHNY and CDR2 SVGAGI (reference sequence). Trimming cost V 0 bases and J 6 bases; bases outside gene matches: 2. The CDR3 sequence is 14 residues long. On this clone itself: Its antigen is not identified.

Some clones are missing from TCRdb's copy, which holds only in-frame ones; the method was immunoSEQ multiplex PCR. The sample has approximately 59,000 clones, 84% seen once. J is TRBJ2-7 and V is TRBV6-6, with 10 bases lining up with TRBD2. Material: CD4+ or CD8+ T cells sorted from blood, obtained in a trial of the OX40 agonist ivuxolimab. The clonotype comes from an adult with an advanced solid tumor such as melanoma, head and neck, liver or kidney cancer. The CDR3 DNA is TGTGCCAGCAGTTACTCGAGCGGGGGGGGCGAGCAGTACTTC. It translates to CASSYSSGGGEQYF.